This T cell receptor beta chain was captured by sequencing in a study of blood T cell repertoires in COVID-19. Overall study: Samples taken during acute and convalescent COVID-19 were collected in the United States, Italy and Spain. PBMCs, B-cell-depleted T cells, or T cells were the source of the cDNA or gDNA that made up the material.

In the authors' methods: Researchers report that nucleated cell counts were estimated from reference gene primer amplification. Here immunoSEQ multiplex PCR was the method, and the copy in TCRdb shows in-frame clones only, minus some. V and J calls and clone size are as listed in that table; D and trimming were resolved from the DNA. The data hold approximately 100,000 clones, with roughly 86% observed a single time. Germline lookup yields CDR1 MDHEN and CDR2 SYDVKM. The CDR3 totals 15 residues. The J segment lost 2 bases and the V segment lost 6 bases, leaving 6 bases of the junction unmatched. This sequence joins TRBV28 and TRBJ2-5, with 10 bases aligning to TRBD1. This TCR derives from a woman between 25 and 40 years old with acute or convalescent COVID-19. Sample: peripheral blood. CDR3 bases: TGTGCCAGCAGCACTCGGACAGGGGGGCAAGAGACCCAGTACTTC. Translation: CASSTRTGGQETQYF.